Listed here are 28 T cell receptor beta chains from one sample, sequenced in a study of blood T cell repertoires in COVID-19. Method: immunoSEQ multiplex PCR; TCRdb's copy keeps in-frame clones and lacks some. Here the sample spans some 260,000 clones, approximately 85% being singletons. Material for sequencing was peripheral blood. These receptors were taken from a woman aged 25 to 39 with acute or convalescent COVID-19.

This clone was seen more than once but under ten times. CDR3 in DNA: TGTGCCAGCAGCTTGTTTCAACAGGGGCCAGGCACTGAAGCTTTCTTT. It specifies CASSLFQQGPGTEAFF. This sequence joins TRBV5-6 and TRBJ1-1; TRBD1 aligns across 7 bases. The V segment lost 1 base and the J segment 4 bases; nucleotides outside the gene matches: 10. Per the germline V gene, CDR1 is SGHDT and CDR2 is YYEEEE. CDR3 length equals 16 residues.

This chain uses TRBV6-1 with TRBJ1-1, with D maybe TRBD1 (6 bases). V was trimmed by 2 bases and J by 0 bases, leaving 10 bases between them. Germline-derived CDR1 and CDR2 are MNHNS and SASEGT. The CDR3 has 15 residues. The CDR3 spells CASSERRGLNTEAFF. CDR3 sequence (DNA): TGTGCCAGCAGTGAAAGAAGGGGGTTGAACACTGAAGCTTTCTTT.

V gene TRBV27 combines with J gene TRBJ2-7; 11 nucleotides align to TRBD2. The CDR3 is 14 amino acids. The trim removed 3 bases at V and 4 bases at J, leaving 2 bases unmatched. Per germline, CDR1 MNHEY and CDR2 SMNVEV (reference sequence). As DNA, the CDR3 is TGTGCCAGCAGTTTCCGGACTAGCGGGTACGAGCAGTACTTC. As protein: CASSFRTSGYEQYF.

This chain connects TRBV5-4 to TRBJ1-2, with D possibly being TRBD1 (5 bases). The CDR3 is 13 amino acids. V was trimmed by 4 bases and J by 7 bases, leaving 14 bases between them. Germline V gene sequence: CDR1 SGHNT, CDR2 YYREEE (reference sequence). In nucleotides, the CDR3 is TGTGCCAGCAGCCCGGGACTCGGTAGTGGCTACACCTTC. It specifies CASSPGLGSGYTF. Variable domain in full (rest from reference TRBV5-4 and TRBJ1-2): ETGVTQSPTHLIKTRGQQVTLRCSSQSGHNTVSWYQQALGQGPQFIFQYYREEENGRGNFPPRFSGLQFPNYSSELNVNALELDDSALYLCASSPGLGSGYTFGSGTRLTVV.

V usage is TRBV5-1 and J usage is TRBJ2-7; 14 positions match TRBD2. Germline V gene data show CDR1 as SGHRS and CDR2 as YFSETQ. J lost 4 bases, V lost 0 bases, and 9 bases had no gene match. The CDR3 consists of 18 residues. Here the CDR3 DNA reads TGCGCCAGCAGCTTGGCCGGGACTAGCGGGAGAGAGGGGTACGAGCAGTACTTC. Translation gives CASSLAGTSGREGYEQYF. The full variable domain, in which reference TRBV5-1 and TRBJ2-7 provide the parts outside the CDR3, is KAGVTQTPRYLIKTRGQQVTLSCSPISGHRSVSWYQQTPGQGLQFLFEYFSETQRNKGNFPGRFSGRQFSNSRSEMNVSTLELGDSALYLCASSLAGTSGREGYEQYFGPGTRLTVT.

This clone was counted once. In DNA form, the CDR3 reads TGCAGCGTGCGACTAGGATCCTACAATGAGCAGTTCTTC. Translation gives CSVRLGSYNEQFF. The J gene is TRBJ2-1, the V gene TRBV29-1; the D gene is possibly TRBD2 (6 bases). Germline V gives CDR1 SQVTM, CDR2 ANQGSEA. The CDR3 is 13 amino acids. Trimming shortened V by 6 bases and J by 1 base, and 10 bases separated the two germline ends.

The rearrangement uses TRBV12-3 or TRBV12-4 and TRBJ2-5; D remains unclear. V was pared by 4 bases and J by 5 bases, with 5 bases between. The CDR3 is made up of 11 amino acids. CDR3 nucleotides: TGTGCCAGCAGTTCGGTTGAGACCCAGTACTTC. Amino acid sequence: CASSSVETQYF.

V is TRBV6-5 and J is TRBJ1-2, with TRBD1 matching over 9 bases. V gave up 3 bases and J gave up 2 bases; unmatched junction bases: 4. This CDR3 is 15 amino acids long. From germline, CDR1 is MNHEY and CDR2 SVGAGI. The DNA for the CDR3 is TGTGCCAGCAGTTATACAGGGGGCCCGAACTATGGCTACACCTTC. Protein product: CASSYTGGPNYGYTF.

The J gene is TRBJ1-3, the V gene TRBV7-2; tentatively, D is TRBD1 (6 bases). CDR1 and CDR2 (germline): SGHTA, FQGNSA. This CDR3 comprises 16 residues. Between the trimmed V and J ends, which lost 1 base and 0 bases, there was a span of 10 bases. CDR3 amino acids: CASSLVQGHSGNTIYF. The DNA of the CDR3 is TGTGCCAGCAGCTTAGTACAGGGCCACTCTGGAAACACCATATATTTT. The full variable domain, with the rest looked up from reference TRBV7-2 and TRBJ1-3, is GAGVSQSPSNKVTEKGKDVELRCDPISGHTALYWYRQSLGQGLEFLIYFQGNSAPDKSGLPSDRFSAERTGGSVSTLTIQRTQQEDSAVYLCASSLVQGHSGNTIYFGEGSWLTVV.

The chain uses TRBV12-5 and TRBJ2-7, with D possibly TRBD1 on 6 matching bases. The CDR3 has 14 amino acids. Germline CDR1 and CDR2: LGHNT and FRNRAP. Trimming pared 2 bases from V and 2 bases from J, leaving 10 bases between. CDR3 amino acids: CASGLNTGPYEQYF. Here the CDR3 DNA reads TGTGCTAGTGGTTTGAACACAGGGCCCTACGAGCAGTACTTC.

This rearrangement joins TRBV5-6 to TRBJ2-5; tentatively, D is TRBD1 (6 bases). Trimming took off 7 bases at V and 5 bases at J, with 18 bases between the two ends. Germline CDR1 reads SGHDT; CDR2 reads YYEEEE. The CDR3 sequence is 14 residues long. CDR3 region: CASAETGFVETQYF. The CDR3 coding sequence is TGTGCCAGCGCCGAAACAGGGTTTGTTGAGACCCAGTACTTC.

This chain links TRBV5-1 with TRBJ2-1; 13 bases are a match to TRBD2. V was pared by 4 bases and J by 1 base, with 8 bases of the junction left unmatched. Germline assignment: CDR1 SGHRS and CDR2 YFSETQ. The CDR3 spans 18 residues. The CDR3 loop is CASSPGLAGSLSYNEQFF. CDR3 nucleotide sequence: TGCGCCAGCAGCCCGGGACTAGCGGGATCCTTATCCTACAATGAGCAGTTCTTC.

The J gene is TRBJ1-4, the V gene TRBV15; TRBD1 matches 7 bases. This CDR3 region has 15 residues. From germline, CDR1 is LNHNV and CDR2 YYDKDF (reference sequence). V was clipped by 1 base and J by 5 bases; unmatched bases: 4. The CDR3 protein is CATSRGDSGNEKLFF. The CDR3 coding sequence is TGTGCCACCAGCAGAGGGGACAGCGGGAATGAAAAACTGTTTTTT.

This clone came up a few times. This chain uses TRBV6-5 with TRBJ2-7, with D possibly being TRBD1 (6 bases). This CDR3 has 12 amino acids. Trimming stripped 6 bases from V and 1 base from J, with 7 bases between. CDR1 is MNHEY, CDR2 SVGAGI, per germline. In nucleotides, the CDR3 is TGTGCCAGCAGCAGGGGATCCTACGAGCAGTACTTC. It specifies CASSRGSYEQYF.

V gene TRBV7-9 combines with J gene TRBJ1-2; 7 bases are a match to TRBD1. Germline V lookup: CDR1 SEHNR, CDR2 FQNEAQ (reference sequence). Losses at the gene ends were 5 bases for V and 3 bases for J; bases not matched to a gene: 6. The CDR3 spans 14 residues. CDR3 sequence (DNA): TGTGCCAGCAGCCCATCCGGGACAGACTATGGCTACACCTTC. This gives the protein CASSPSGTDYGYTF.

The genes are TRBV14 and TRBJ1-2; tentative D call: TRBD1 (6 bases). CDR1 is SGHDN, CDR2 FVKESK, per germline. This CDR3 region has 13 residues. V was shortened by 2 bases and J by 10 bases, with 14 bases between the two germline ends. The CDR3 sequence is CASSQTGRSDYTF. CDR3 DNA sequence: TGTGCCAGCAGCCAAACAGGGCGGTCTGACTACACCTTC.

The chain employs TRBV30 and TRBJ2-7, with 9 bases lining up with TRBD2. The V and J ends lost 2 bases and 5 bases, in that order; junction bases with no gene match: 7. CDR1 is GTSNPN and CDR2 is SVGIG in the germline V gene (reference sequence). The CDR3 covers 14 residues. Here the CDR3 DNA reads TGTGCCTGGAGTATCGGTAGCGGGAGCCACGAGCAGTACTTC. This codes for CAWSIGSGSHEQYF.

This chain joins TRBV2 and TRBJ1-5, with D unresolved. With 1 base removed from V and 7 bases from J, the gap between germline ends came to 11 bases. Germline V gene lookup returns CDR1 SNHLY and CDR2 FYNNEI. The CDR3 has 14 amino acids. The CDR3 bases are TGTGCCAGCAGTGAAGGGTCTCAGGCGCAGCCCCAGCATTTT. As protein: CASSEGSQAQPQHF.

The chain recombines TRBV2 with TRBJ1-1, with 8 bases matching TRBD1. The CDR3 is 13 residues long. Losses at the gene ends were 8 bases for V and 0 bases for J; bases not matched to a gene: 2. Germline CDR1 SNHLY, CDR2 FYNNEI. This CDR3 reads CASGTGVNTEAFF. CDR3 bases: TGTGCCAGCGGGACAGGTGTGAACACTGAAGCTTTCTTT.

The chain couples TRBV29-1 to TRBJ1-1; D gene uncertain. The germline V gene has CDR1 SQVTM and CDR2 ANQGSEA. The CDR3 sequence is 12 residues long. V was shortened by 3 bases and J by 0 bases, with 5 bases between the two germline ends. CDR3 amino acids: CSVDPVNTEAFF. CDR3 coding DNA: TGCAGCGTTGACCCTGTGAACACTGAAGCTTTCTTT.

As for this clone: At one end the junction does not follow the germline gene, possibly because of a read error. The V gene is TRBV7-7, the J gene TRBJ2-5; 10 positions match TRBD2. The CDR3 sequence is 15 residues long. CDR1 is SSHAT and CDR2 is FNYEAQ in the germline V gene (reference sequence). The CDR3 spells CASSLAGGIQETQYF. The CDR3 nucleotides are TGTGCTAGCAGCTTAGCGGGAGGAATACAAGAGACCCAGTACTTC. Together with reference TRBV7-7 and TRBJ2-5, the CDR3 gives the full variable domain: GAGVSQSPRYKVTKRGQDVTLRCDPISSHATLYWYQQALGQGPEFLTYFNYEAQPDKSGLPSDRFSAERPEGSISTLTIQRTEQRDSAMYRCASSLAGGIQETQYFGPGTRLLVL.

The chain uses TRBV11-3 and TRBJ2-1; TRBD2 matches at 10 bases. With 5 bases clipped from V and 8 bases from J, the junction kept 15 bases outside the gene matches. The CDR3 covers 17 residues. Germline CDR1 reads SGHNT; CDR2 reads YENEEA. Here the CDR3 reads CASSLGGGAGGPDEQFF. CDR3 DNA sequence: TGTGCCAGCAGCCTCGGCGGAGGAGCGGGAGGGCCGGATGAGCAGTTCTTC.

In DNA form, the CDR3 reads TGTGCCAGCAGCCCTAATGGGAGGACCTTTGGCTACACCTTC. Amino acids: CASSPNGRTFGYTF. The chain combines TRBV5-8 with TRBJ1-2; no clear D. The CDR3 is 14 amino acids. The V gene's germline CDR1 is SGHTS and CDR2 YDEGEE. V lost 4 bases and J lost 7, with 17 bases in between.

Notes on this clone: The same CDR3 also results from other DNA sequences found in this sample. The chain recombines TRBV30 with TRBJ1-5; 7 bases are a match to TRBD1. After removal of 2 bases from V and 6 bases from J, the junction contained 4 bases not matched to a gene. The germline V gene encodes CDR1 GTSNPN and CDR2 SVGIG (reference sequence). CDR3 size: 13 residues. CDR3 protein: CAWSRQGGQPQHF. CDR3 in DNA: TGTGCCTGGAGTCGTCAGGGGGGTCAGCCCCAGCATTTT.

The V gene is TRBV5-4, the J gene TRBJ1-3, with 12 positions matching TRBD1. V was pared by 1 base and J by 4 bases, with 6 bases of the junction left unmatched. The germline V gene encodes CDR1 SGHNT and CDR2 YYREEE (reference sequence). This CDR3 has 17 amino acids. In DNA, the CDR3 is TGTGCCAGCAGCTTGAATAGGGACAGGGGGCGAGGAAACACCATATATTTT. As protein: CASSLNRDRGRGNTIYF.

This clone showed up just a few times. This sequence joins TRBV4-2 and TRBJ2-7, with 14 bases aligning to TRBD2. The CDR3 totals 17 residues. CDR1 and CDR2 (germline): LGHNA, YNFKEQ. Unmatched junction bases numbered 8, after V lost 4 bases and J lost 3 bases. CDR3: CASSLGLAGGRNYEQYF. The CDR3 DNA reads TGTGCCAGCAGCCTTGGACTAGCGGGAGGCCGAAACTACGAGCAGTACTTC.

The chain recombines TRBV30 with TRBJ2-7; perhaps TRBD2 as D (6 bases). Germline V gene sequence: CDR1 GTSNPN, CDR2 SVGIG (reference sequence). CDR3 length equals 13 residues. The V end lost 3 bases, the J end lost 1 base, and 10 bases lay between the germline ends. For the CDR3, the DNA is TGTGCCTGGAGCGCGGGACGGTCCTACGAGCAGTACTTC. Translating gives CAWSAGRSYEQYF.

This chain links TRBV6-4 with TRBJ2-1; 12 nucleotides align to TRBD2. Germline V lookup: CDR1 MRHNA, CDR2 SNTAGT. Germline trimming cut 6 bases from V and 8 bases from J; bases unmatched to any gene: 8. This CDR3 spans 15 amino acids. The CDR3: CASSVLAGGRHEQFF. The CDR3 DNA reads TGTGCCAGCAGCGTTCTAGCGGGAGGGCGCCATGAGCAGTTCTTC.